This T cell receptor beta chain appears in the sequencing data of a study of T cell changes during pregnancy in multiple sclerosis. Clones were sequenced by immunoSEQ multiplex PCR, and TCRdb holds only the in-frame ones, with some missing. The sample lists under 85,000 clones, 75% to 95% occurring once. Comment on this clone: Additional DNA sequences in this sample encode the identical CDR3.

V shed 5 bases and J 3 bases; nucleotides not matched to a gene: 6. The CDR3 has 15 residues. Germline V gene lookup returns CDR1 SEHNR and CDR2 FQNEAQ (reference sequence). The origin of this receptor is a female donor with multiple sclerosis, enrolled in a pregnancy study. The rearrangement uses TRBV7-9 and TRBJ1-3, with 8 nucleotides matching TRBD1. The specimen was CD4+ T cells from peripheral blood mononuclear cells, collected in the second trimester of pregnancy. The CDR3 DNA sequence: TGTGCCAGCAGCCCAGGACAGGGTGGTGGAAACACCATATATTTT. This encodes CASSPGQGGGNTIYF. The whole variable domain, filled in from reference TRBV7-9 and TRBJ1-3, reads DTGVSQNPRHKITKRGQNVTFRCDPISEHNRLYWYRQTLGQGPEFLTYFQNEAQLEKSRLLSDRFSAERPKGSFSTLEIQRTEQGDSAMYLCASSPGQGGGNTIYFGEGSWLTVV.